One TCR beta chain is described in this entry. V lost 6 bases and J 7 bases, leaving 21 bases between the germline ends. Germline assignment: CDR1 MNHEY and CDR2 SVGAGI. The CDR3 length is 15 residues. This sample stems from a study of blood T cell repertoires in COVID-19. Study in general: Both acute and convalescent COVID-19 samples were obtained from the United States, Italy and Spain. Sources were T cells, B-cell-depleted T cells, or PBMCs; the material itself was cDNA or gDNA.

One Seattle source followed patients from active infection through their disease course. In the study's own analysis: Scientists estimated how many nucleated cells there were by amplifying reference gene primers. The repertoire was sequenced with immunoSEQ multiplex PCR; TCRdb's copy has only in-frame clones and lacks some. V, J and clone size reflect that table, while D and trimming were determined from the DNA. The sample has 300,000 to 350,000 clones; around 89% are singletons. Sequencing input: peripheral blood. The J gene is TRBJ2-5, the V gene TRBV6-5, with D possibly being TRBD2 (6 bases). The clonotype comes from a woman aged 40 to 49 with COVID-19, enrolled during active disease. Written as DNA, the CDR3 is TGTGCCAGCAGCCGTAACCGGGGGAGCCCCGGGACCCAGTACTTC. Translation: CASSRNRGSPGTQYF.